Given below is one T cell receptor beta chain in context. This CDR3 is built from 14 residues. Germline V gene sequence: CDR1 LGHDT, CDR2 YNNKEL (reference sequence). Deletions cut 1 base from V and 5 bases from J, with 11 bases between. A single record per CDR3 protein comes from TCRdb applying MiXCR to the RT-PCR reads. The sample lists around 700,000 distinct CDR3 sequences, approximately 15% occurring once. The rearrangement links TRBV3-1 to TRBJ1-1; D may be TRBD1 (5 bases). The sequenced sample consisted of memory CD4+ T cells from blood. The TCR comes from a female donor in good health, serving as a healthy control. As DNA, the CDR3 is TGTGCCAGCAGCCAAGGCCTGGGGGTTACTGAAGCTTTCTTT. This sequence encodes CASSQGLGVTEAFF.